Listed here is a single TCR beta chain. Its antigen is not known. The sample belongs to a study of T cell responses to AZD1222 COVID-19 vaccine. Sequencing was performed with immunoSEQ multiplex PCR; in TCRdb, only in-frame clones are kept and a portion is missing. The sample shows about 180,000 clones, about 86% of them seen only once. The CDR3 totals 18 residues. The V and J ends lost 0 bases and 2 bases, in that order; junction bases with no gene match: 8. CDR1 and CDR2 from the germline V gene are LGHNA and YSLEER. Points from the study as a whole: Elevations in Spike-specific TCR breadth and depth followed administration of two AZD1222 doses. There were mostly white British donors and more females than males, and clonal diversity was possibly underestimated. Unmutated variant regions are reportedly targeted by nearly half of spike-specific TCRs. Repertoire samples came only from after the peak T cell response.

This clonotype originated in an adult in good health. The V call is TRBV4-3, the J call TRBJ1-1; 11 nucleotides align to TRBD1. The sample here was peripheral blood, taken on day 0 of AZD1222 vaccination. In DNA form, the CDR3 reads TGCGCCAGCAGCCAAGATTTGGACAGGGGGCTAACTAACACTGAAGCTTTCTTT. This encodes CASSQDLDRGLTNTEAFF.